This T cell receptor (beta chain) stems from a study of T cells after somatic rescue of genetic block. This CDR3 has 12 residues. The V end lost 5 bases, the J end lost 2 bases, and 6 bases lay between the germline ends. Germline V gives CDR1 SGHNT, CDR2 YYREEE (reference sequence). Here immunoSEQ multiplex PCR was the method, and the copy in TCRdb shows in-frame clones only, minus some. The sample lists tens of thousands of clones; about 90% were seen once. Sequenced input: peripheral blood mononuclear cells (PBMCs). V is TRBV5-4 and J is TRBJ2-3; D is unresolved. This TCR was recovered from a man in his forties. The CDR3 spells CASRWDTDTQYF. The CDR3 bases are TGTGCCAGCAGATGGGACACAGATACGCAGTATTTT. Variable domain in full (rest from reference TRBV5-4 and TRBJ2-3): ETGVTQSPTHLIKTRGQQVTLRCSSQSGHNTVSWYQQALGQGPQFIFQYYREEENGRGNFPPRFSGLQFPNYSSELNVNALELDDSALYLCASRWDTDTQYFGPGTRLTVL.